This T cell receptor (beta chain) originates from a study of T cell changes during pregnancy in multiple sclerosis. V lost 2 bases to trimming and J lost 0 bases; unmatched junction nucleotides: 2. The germline gives CDR1 SGHRS, CDR2 YFSETQ. The CDR3 spans 15 residues. This table comes from immunoSEQ multiplex PCR, and its TCRdb copy is limited to in-frame clones, with some not included. The sample includes over 50,000 clones, approximately 87% of them seen just once. The chain recombines TRBV5-1 with TRBJ2-1, with TRBD1 matching 7 bases. This sequence originates from a human donor whose cells served as feeder cells for cultures in a pregnancy study. What was sequenced was peripheral blood from another person, used as feeder cells. The CDR3 nucleotides read TGCGCCAGCAGCTTCCGGGACAGCTCCTACAATGAGCAGTTCTTC. Encoded protein: CASSFRDSSYNEQFF.